This is a list of T cell receptor beta chains from one sample in a study of OX40 agonist ivuxolimab in advanced cancers. Sequencing was performed with immunoSEQ multiplex PCR; in TCRdb, only in-frame clones are kept and a portion is missing. Of roughly 83,000 clones listed, around 84% were seen once; the top ten hold around 7.3%. Source: CD4+ or CD8+ T cells sorted from blood, taken in a trial of the OX40 agonist ivuxolimab. The receptors shown here come from an adult with an advanced solid tumor such as melanoma, head and neck, liver or kidney cancer. Both conserved end residues are part of each CDR3. D genes are given only for firm matches. Not all rows give a size; the values are once, few, many and, for expanded clones, a class.

V gene: TRBV4-3; CDR3 length: 15; D gene: TRBD1; clone size: -; J gene: TRBJ1-1; CDR3 DNA: TGCGCCAGCAGCCAACAGGACAGGGGGGTAGGTGAAGCTTTCTTT; CDR3 protein: CASSQQDRGVGEAFF
V gene: TRBV19; CDR3 length: 15; D gene: -; clone size: -; J gene: TRBJ2-3; CDR3 DNA: TGTGCCAGTAGAAAGGGACAAAGGGACACAGATACGCAGTATTTT; CDR3 protein: CASRKGQRDTDTQYF
V gene: TRBV6-6; CDR3 length: 14; D gene: TRBD1; clone size: -; J gene: TRBJ2-7; CDR3 DNA: TGTGCCAGCAGTCCCGGGACAGGGCGATACGAGCAGTACTTC; CDR3 protein: CASSPGTGRYEQYF
V gene: TRBV11-2; CDR3 length: 13; D gene: -; clone size: -; J gene: TRBJ2-1; CDR3 DNA: TGTGCCAGCAGCTTAGTCGAGGTAGACCTACCGTTCTTC; CDR3 protein: CASSLVEVDLPFF
V gene: TRBV5-8; CDR3 length: 17; D gene: -; clone size: -; J gene: TRBJ1-1; CDR3 DNA: TGTGCCAGCAGCTTGGGGAATTTCCCCAGCCTGAACACTGAAGCTTTCTTT; CDR3 protein: CASSLGNFPSLNTEAFF
V gene: TRBV6-5; CDR3 length: 15; D gene: -; clone size: -; J gene: TRBJ1-2; CDR3 DNA: TGTGCCAGCAGTTACTCCCGGGTAGGAGACTATGGCTACACCTTC; CDR3 protein: CASSYSRVGDYGYTF
V gene: TRBV2; CDR3 length: 14; D gene: -; clone size: -; J gene: TRBJ2-3; CDR3 DNA: TGTGCCAGGCGCCCCAGGGAGGTGGCAGATACGCAGTATTTT; CDR3 protein: CARRPREVADTQYF
V gene: TRBV11-2; CDR3 length: 15; D gene: -; clone size: -; J gene: TRBJ2-5; CDR3 DNA: TGTGCCAGCAGCTTAGAAGTCAGCCCACAAGAGACCCAGTACTTC; CDR3 protein: CASSLEVSPQETQYF
V gene: TRBV19; CDR3 length: 15; D gene: -; clone size: once; J gene: TRBJ2-6; CDR3 DNA: TGTGCCACCGCCAACGGGGGATCTGGGGCCAACGTCCTGACTTTC; CDR3 protein: CATANGGSGANVLTF
V gene: TRBV7-2; CDR3 length: 13; D gene: -; clone size: -; J gene: TRBJ2-1; CDR3 DNA: TGTGCCAGCAGCTTAGGTTTATTGAATGAGCAGTTCTTC; CDR3 protein: CASSLGLLNEQFF
V gene: TRBV7-3; CDR3 length: 17; D gene: TRBD2; clone size: once; J gene: TRBJ2-1; CDR3 DNA: TGTGCCAGCAGCTTAAGGCCCAACGGACTAGCGGGCAATGAGCAGTTCTTC; CDR3 protein: CASSLRPNGLAGNEQFF
V gene: TRBV5-1; CDR3 length: 14; D gene: TRBD1; clone size: few; J gene: TRBJ2-5; CDR3 DNA: TGCGCCAGCGGACCCGGACAGGATCAAGAGACCCAGTACTTC; CDR3 protein: CASGPGQDQETQYF
V gene: TRBV7-2; CDR3 length: 15; D gene: TRBD1; clone size: -; J gene: TRBJ2-7; CDR3 DNA: TGTGCCAGCAGCTCGCGGGACAGGGAGTCAAACGAGCAGTACTTC; CDR3 protein: CASSSRDRESNEQYF
V gene: TRBV5-1; CDR3 length: 14; D gene: -; clone size: -; J gene: TRBJ1-6; CDR3 DNA: TGCGCCAGCAGCTATGACAGGTATAATTCACCCCTCCACTTT; CDR3 protein: CASSYDRYNSPLHF
V gene: TRBV19; CDR3 length: 13; D gene: -; clone size: -; J gene: TRBJ1-5; CDR3 DNA: TGTGCCAGTAGATGGGAAGGGAATCAGCCCCAGCATTTT; CDR3 protein: CASRWEGNQPQHF
V gene: TRBV6-5; CDR3 length: 16; D gene: -; clone size: -; J gene: TRBJ2-1; CDR3 DNA: TGTGCCAGCAGTTCCCGGACCGGACTGGGCTACAATGAGCAGTTCTTC; CDR3 protein: CASSSRTGLGYNEQFF
V gene: TRBV7-2; CDR3 length: 15; D gene: -; clone size: -; J gene: TRBJ1-2; CDR3 DNA: TGTGCCAGCAGCTTCCGGGAGAGATCAAACTATGGCTACACCTTC; CDR3 protein: CASSFRERSNYGYTF
V gene: TRBV20-1; CDR3 length: 11; D gene: -; clone size: -; J gene: TRBJ2-1; CDR3 DNA: TGCAGTGCCAGGGACTACAATGAGCAGTTCTTC; CDR3 protein: CSARDYNEQFF
V gene: TRBV7-3; CDR3 length: 17; D gene: TRBD1; clone size: -; J gene: TRBJ2-6; CDR3 DNA: TGTGCCAGCAGCCGGACAGGGGCTGACTCTGGGGCCAACGTCCTGACTTTC; CDR3 protein: CASSRTGADSGANVLTF
V gene: TRBV13; CDR3 length: 13; D gene: TRBD1; clone size: -; J gene: TRBJ1-4; CDR3 DNA: TGTGCCAGCACTTTACCGAGGACAGGGCAACTGTTTTTT; CDR3 protein: CASTLPRTGQLFF
V gene: TRBV11-3; CDR3 length: 16; D gene: -; clone size: -; J gene: TRBJ2-2; CDR3 DNA: TGTGCCAGCAGCTTAGTTACGACTAATGGGTTCGGGGAGCTGTTTTTT; CDR3 protein: CASSLVTTNGFGELFF
V gene: TRBV19; CDR3 length: 15; D gene: TRBD1; clone size: -; J gene: TRBJ1-6; CDR3 DNA: TGTGCCAGTAGTAAACCCGAACAGGGGAATTCACCCCTCCACTTT; CDR3 protein: CASSKPEQGNSPLHF
V gene: TRBV30; CDR3 length: 11; D gene: -; clone size: -; J gene: TRBJ1-1; CDR3 DNA: TGTGCCTGGAGTGTATACACTGAAGCTTTCTTT; CDR3 protein: CAWSVYTEAFF
V gene: TRBV27; CDR3 length: 16; D gene: -; clone size: -; J gene: TRBJ1-2; CDR3 DNA: TGTGCCAGCGGGCCCGGGTCCACAATCACTTGGGGAGGCTACACCTTC; CDR3 protein: CASGPGSTITWGGYTF
V gene: TRBV19; CDR3 length: 15; D gene: -; clone size: -; J gene: TRBJ1-1; CDR3 DNA: TGTGCCAGTACCTCTAGGGTTGGGGCGAACACTGAAGCTTTCTTT; CDR3 protein: CASTSRVGANTEAFF
V gene: TRBV7-9; CDR3 length: 15; D gene: TRBD1; clone size: -; J gene: TRBJ1-2; CDR3 DNA: TGTGCCAGCAGCTTAAACAGGGGGGAAAAAAATGGCTACACCTTC; CDR3 protein: CASSLNRGEKNGYTF
V gene: TRBV4-1; CDR3 length: 16; D gene: TRBD1; clone size: -; J gene: TRBJ1-2; CDR3 DNA: TGCGCCAGCAGCCAAGAATATACAGGGGGCGGTAGAGGCTACACCTTC; CDR3 protein: CASSQEYTGGGRGYTF
V gene: TRBV29-1; CDR3 length: 17; D gene: -; clone size: few; J gene: TRBJ2-1; CDR3 DNA: TGCAGCGTTGAACTCCTAGGAAAGGGATTCTCCTACAATGAGCAGTTCTTC; CDR3 protein: CSVELLGKGFSYNEQFF
V gene: TRBV6-5; CDR3 length: 12; D gene: -; clone size: -; J gene: TRBJ2-7; CDR3 DNA: TGTGCCAGCAGTATACAGGGCTACGAGCAGTACTTC; CDR3 protein: CASSIQGYEQYF
V gene: TRBV11-2; CDR3 length: 15; D gene: TRBD1; clone size: -; J gene: TRBJ1-2; CDR3 DNA: TGTGCCAGCAGCTTGGCGGGACAGGGCAGCCAGGGCTACACCTTC; CDR3 protein: CASSLAGQGSQGYTF
V gene: TRBV29-1; CDR3 length: 13; D gene: -; clone size: -; J gene: TRBJ1-5; CDR3 DNA: TGCAGCGTTGCCACGGGGGCGAATCAGCCCCAGCATTTT; CDR3 protein: CSVATGANQPQHF
V gene: TRBV5-1; CDR3 length: 14; D gene: -; clone size: -; J gene: TRBJ1-6; CDR3 DNA: TGCGCCAGCAGCTTGGATGGCAGGGAATCACCCCTCCACTTT; CDR3 protein: CASSLDGRESPLHF
V gene: TRBV19; CDR3 length: 16; D gene: -; clone size: -; J gene: TRBJ2-1; CDR3 DNA: TGTGCCAGTAGTATAGGGGAAGGGTTAGGAGGTGATGAGCAGTTCTTC; CDR3 protein: CASSIGEGLGGDEQFF
V gene: TRBV7-9; CDR3 length: 12; D gene: -; clone size: -; J gene: TRBJ2-7; CDR3 DNA: TGTGCCAGCAGCTTAACAGGCCTCGAGCAGTACTTC; CDR3 protein: CASSLTGLEQYF
V gene: TRBV7-6; CDR3 length: 13; D gene: TRBD1; clone size: -; J gene: TRBJ2-5; CDR3 DNA: TGTGCCAGCAGCCAGGGGGTCCAAGAGACCCAGTACTTC; CDR3 protein: CASSQGVQETQYF
V gene: TRBV10-3; CDR3 length: 12; D gene: TRBD1; clone size: -; J gene: TRBJ2-7; CDR3 DNA: TGTGCCACAGGGGGCAGCTCCGACGAGCAGTACTTC; CDR3 protein: CATGGSSDEQYF
V gene: TRBV11-2; CDR3 length: 15; D gene: -; clone size: -; J gene: TRBJ1-2; CDR3 DNA: TGTGCCAGCAGCTTAGGGCAGGGTACTAACTATGGCTACACCTTC; CDR3 protein: CASSLGQGTNYGYTF
V gene: TRBV2; CDR3 length: 16; D gene: TRBD2; clone size: -; J gene: TRBJ2-1; CDR3 DNA: TGTGCCAGCAGTGGCGGGTTAGCGGGGACATACAATGAGCAGTTCTTC; CDR3 protein: CASSGGLAGTYNEQFF
V gene: TRBV6-6; CDR3 length: 14; D gene: -; clone size: -; J gene: TRBJ1-1; CDR3 DNA: TGTGCCAGCAGTTCTATCGTTCTAGACCCTGAAGCTTTCTTT; CDR3 protein: CASSSIVLDPEAFF
V gene: TRBV5-1; CDR3 length: 18; D gene: TRBD2; clone size: -; J gene: TRBJ2-3; CDR3 DNA: TGCGCCAGCAGCTCCCTTAGGGCGAAAGCGGGGGGATCAGATACGCAGTATTTT; CDR3 protein: CASSSLRAKAGGSDTQYF
V gene: TRBV5-1; CDR3 length: 18; D gene: TRBD2; clone size: -; J gene: TRBJ2-1; CDR3 DNA: TGCGCCAGCAGCGTGAATACTTTAGCGGGAGGCCTGAACAATGAGCAGTTCTTC; CDR3 protein: CASSVNTLAGGLNNEQFF
V gene: TRBV19; CDR3 length: 14; D gene: TRBD1; clone size: once; J gene: TRBJ2-3; CDR3 DNA: TGTGCCAGTAGCAAGGACAGGGGAGGTGATACGCAGTATTTT; CDR3 protein: CASSKDRGGDTQYF
V gene: TRBV6-5; CDR3 length: 14; D gene: -; clone size: few; J gene: TRBJ1-2; CDR3 DNA: TGTGCCAGCAGTTACTACGGCGGAGAATATGGCTACACCTTC; CDR3 protein: CASSYYGGEYGYTF
V gene: TRBV30; CDR3 length: 14; D gene: TRBD2; clone size: -; J gene: TRBJ2-1; CDR3 DNA: TGTGCCTGGAGTTTACCGCCCAGCGGGAGTGAGCAGTTCTTC; CDR3 protein: CAWSLPPSGSEQFF
V gene: TRBV6-5; CDR3 length: 15; D gene: -; clone size: -; J gene: TRBJ1-1; CDR3 DNA: TGTGCCAGCAGTTACTCTCGAGAGGCGAACACTGAAGCTTTCTTT; CDR3 protein: CASSYSREANTEAFF
V gene: TRBV27; CDR3 length: 15; D gene: -; clone size: -; J gene: TRBJ2-1; CDR3 DNA: TGTGCCAGCAGTTTCGGAAGTTTCGCTAAAAATGAGCAGTTCTTC; CDR3 protein: CASSFGSFAKNEQFF
V gene: TRBV5-1; CDR3 length: 15; D gene: TRBD2; clone size: -; J gene: TRBJ2-1; CDR3 DNA: TGCGCCAGCAGCTTGGAGCCTAGCGGCTACAATGAGCAGTTCTTC; CDR3 protein: CASSLEPSGYNEQFF
V gene: TRBV5-1; CDR3 length: 14; D gene: -; clone size: -; J gene: TRBJ2-1; CDR3 DNA: TGCGCCAGCAAAGGATCCAGAACCTACAATGAGCAGTTCTTC; CDR3 protein: CASKGSRTYNEQFF